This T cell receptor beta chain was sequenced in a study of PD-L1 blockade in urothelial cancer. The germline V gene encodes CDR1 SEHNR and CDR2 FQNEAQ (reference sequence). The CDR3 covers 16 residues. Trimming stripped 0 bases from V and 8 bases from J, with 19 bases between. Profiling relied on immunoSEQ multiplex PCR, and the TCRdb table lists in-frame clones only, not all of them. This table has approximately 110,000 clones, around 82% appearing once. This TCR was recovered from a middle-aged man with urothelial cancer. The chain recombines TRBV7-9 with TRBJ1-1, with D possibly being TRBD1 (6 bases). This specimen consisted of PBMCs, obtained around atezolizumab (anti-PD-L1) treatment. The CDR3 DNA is TGTGCCAGCAGCTTAGCGAAGGGGTCAGGGGATCCCGAAGCTTTCTTT. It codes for CASSLAKGSGDPEAFF. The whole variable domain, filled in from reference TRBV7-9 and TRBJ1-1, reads DTGVSQNPRHKITKRGQNVTFRCDPISEHNRLYWYRQTLGQGPEFLTYFQNEAQLEKSRLLSDRFSAERPKGSFSTLEIQRTEQGDSAMYLCASSLAKGSGDPEAFFGQGTRLTVV.